This T cell receptor (beta chain) was identified in a study of blood T cell repertoires in COVID-19. Study information: Samples taken during acute and convalescent COVID-19 were collected in the United States, Italy and Spain. In each case, the material was cDNA or gDNA derived from T cells, B-cell-depleted T cells, or PBMCs.

CDR1 is SEHNR, CDR2 FQNEAQ, per germline (reference sequence). The CDR3 totals 17 residues. Trimming took 5 bases from V and 0 from J; bases not matched to a gene: 10. Authors' processing steps: Reference gene primer amplification in the assay estimated nucleated cell counts. Only in-frame clones appear in the TCRdb table, and some are missing; sequencing was by immunoSEQ multiplex PCR. V, J and clone size were drawn from that table, and D and trimming were deduced from the DNA. The table lists around 29,000 clones, roughly 90% of them singletons. The sequenced material came from peripheral blood. The J gene is TRBJ2-1, the V gene TRBV7-9, with 7 bases that match TRBD2. The TCR was taken from a human donor in a cohort sampled during active COVID-19. CDR3 DNA: TGTGCCAGCAGCCCTAGCGTCGGGGGGAGCTCCTACAATGAGCAGTTCTTC. Its translation: CASSPSVGGSSYNEQFF.